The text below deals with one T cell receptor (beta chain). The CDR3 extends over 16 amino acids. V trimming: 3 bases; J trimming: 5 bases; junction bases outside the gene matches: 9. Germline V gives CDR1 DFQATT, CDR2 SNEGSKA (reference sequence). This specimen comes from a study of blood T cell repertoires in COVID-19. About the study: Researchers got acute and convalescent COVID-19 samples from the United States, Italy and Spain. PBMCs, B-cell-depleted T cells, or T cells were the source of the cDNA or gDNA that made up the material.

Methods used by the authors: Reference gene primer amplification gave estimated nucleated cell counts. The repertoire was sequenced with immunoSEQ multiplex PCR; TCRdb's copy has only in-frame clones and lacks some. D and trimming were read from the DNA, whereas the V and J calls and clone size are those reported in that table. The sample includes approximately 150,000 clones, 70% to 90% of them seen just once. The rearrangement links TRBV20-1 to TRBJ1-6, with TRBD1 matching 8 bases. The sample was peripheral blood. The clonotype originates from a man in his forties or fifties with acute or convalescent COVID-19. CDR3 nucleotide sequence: TGCAGTGCTAGTTTCCCCGGGACAGGTCATAATTCACCCCTCCACTTT. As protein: CSASFPGTGHNSPLHF.